This paragraph reports one T cell receptor beta chain. TCRdb re-derived calls from the 5' RACE reads in MiXCR, one entry per CDR3 protein. This table holds 430,000 or so distinct CDR3 sequences, around a quarter found once. CDR1 ENHRY and CDR2 SYGVKD come from the germline V gene. Deletions cut 6 bases from V and 10 bases from J, with 14 bases between. This CDR3 has 12 residues. This sample is drawn from a study of T-cell memory formation after mild COVID-19. The receptor was isolated from an adult woman who had mild COVID-19 (a few samples of this study predate the infection). Cell type and time point are not known. The sequencing input was PBMCs or a T cell subset sorted from them (not recorded which). V usage is TRBV10-3 and J usage is TRBJ2-3; D might be TRBD2 (6 bases). CDR3 DNA: TGTGCCATCAGGGAGGAGGGACTTTCGCAGTATTTT. Amino acids: CAIREEGLSQYF.